Detailed here is one TCR beta chain. Clones were read by immunoSEQ multiplex PCR, and TCRdb kept only the in-frame ones, dropping some. The sample includes some 77,000 clones, 92% of them seen just once. The data were taken from a study of technical replicates of blood from a few donors. The CDR3 contains 13 residues. Germline V gives CDR1 SQVTM, CDR2 ANQGSEA. The V and J ends lost 7 bases and 3 bases, in that order; junction bases with no gene match: 7. This TCR was sampled from a human donor in good health. The rearrangement links TRBV29-1 to TRBJ1-2, with TRBD1 identical over 8 bases. The sequencing sample was made of T cells isolated from PBMCs. For the CDR3, the DNA is TGCAGCGGCAGCACAGGGGGTGACTATGGCTACACCTTC. Translating it yields CSGSTGGDYGYTF.